This T cell receptor (beta chain) was recorded in a study of T cells after yellow fever vaccination. Study-level results: Most clones from primary vaccination were detected again post-booster (96% CD4, about 85% CD8). There was a possibility that FACS-sorted repertoires contained abundant clonotypes contaminating from the bulk population.

This clonotype was found a few times. Its specificity is not known. V lost 3 bases, J lost 7 bases, and 12 bases stayed unmatched. The CDR3 consists of 18 residues. The germline V gene encodes CDR1 KGHSH and CDR2 LQKENI. TCRdb processed the 5' RACE reads anew with MiXCR; each CDR3 protein has one entry. The profile covers roughly 520,000 distinct CDR3 sequences, with around a fifth appearing a single time and approximately 16% taken by the ten largest. The sequence was collected from a man in his late teens or twenties who received the YFV17D yellow fever vaccine. The rearrangement links TRBV18 to TRBJ2-1; 13 nucleotides match TRBD2. The specimen was PBMCs, collected less than 25 days after the first yellow fever vaccination. The DNA of the CDR3 is TGTGCCAGCTCACCTACCGGGACTAGCGGGGCTTATAAAAATGAGCAGTTCTTC. As protein: CASSPTGTSGAYKNEQFF.